This paragraph covers one T cell receptor (beta chain) sequence. Antigen unknown. V shed 10 bases and J shed 3 bases, with 16 bases lying between them. CDR1 is MNHEY, CDR2 SVGEGT, per germline. The CDR3 loop spans 14 amino acids. RNA transcripts served as the template for amplifying TCR beta CDR3 regions. The HTBI primer set drove a first-round RT-PCR of the TCR CDR3. TCRdb re-analysed the multiplex PCR reads in MiXCR, keeping a single row per CDR3 protein. The top ten hold around 13% of the sample, which has 500,000 to 650,000 distinct CDR3 sequences, 13% to 15% seen once. The data belong to a study of T cells in Graves' hyperthyroidism and ophthalmopathy. General study results and limits: The model anticipated ophthalmopathy a median 6.5 months pre-onset.

Graves' hyperthyroidism without ophthalmopathy progression within 18 months was termed stable. The TCR was taken from a woman aged 40-49 years with Graves' hyperthyroidism. The sample was blood. This rearrangement joins TRBV6-2 or TRBV6-3 to TRBJ2-1; possibly TRBD2 for D (6 bases). CDR3 coding DNA: TGTGCCACTCGACCGGAGGGAGTCTACAATGAGCAGTTCTTC. Its translation: CATRPEGVYNEQFF.